The subject of this entry is one T cell receptor beta chain. The V end lost 5 bases, the J end lost 8 bases, and 15 bases lay between the germline ends. Germline CDR1 is LNHDA and CDR2 is SQIVND (reference sequence). The CDR3 has 13 residues. The sample originates from a study of blood T cell repertoires in COVID-19. Cohorts were assigned according to the clinical history that participants reported. This table comes from immunoSEQ multiplex PCR, and its TCRdb copy is limited to in-frame clones, with some not included. The sample consists of approximately 200,000 clones, around four fifths of them appearing once.

This receptor was identified in a man between 35 and 55 years old who had recovered from COVID-19. Sequencing was carried out using PBMCs or T cells enriched from blood (not recorded which). V is TRBV19 and J is TRBJ1-2; D is perhaps TRBD1 (5 bases). The CDR3 sequence is CASSPEGVGGYTF. The CDR3 bases are TGTGCCAGTAGTCCGGAAGGGGTTGGGGGCTACACCTTC.